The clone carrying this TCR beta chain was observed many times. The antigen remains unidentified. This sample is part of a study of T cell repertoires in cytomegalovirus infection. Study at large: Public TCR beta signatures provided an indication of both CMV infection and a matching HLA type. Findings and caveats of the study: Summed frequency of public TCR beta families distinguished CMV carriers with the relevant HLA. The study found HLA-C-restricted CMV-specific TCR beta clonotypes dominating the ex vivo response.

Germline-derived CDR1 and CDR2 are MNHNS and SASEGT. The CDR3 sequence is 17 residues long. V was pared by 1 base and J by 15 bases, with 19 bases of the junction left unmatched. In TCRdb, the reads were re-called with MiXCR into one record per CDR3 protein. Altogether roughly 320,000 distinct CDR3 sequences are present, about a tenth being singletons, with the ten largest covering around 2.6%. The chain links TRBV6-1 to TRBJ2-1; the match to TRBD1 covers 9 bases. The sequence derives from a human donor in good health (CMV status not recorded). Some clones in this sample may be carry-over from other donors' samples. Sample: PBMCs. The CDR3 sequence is CASSEGPPANTGGVGFF. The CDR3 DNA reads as TGTGCCAGCAGTGAAGGACCACCAGCAAATACAGGGGGCGTCGGGTTCTTC.